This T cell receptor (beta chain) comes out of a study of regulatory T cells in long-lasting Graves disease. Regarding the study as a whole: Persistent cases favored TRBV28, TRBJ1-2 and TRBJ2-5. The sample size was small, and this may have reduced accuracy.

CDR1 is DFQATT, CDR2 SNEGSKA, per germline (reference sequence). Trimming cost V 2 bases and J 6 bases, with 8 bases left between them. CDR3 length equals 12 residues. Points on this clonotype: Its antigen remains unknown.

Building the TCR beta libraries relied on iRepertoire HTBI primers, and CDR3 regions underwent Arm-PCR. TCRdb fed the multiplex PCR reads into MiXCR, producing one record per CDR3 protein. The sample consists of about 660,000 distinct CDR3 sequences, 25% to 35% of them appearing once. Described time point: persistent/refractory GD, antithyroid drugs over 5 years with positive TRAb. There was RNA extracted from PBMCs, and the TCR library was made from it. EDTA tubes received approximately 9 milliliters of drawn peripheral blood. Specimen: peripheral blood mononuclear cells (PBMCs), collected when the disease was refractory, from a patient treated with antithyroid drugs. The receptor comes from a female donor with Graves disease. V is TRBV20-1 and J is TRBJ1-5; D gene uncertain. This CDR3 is CSARPPGQPQHF. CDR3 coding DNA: TGCAGTGCTAGACCCCCGGGTCAGCCCCAGCATTTT.